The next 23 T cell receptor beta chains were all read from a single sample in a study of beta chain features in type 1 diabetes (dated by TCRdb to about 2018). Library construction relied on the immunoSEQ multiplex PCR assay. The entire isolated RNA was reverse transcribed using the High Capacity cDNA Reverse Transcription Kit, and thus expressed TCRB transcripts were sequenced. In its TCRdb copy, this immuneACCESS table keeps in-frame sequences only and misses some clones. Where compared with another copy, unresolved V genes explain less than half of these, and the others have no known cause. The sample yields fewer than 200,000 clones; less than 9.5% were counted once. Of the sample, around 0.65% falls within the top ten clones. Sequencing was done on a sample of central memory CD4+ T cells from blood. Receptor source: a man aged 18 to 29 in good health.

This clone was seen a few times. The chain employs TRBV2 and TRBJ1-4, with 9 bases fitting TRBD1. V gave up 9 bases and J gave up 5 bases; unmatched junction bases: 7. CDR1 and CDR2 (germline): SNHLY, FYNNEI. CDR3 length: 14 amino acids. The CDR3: CARQQGAANEKLFF. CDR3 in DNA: TGTGCCAGACAACAGGGGGCCGCAAATGAAAAACTGTTTTTT.

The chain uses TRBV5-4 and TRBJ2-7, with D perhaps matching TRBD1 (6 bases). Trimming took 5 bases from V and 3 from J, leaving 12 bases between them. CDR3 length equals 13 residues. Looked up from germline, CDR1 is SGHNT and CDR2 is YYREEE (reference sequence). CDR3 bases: TGTGCCAGCAGTAGGGGGATTGGCTACGAGCAGTACTTC. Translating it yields CASSRGIGYEQYF.

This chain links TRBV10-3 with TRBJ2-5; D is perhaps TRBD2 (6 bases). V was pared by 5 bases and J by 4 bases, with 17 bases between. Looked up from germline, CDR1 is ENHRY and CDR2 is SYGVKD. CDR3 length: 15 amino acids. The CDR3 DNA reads TGTGCCATCAGTAGCGGGTCCGCTTCTAGAGAGACCCAGTACTTC. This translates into CAISSGSASRETQYF.

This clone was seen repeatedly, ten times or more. This CDR3 is CASSGAGLGGYTF. CDR3 DNA sequence: TGTGCCAGCAGCGGCGCGGGGCTTGGTGGCTACACCTTC. V gene TRBV5-4 combines with J gene TRBJ1-2; tentative D call: TRBD1 (5 bases). Per the germline V gene, CDR1 is SGHNT and CDR2 is YYREEE (reference sequence). V lost 4 bases to trimming and J lost 7 bases, with 14 bases between them. This CDR3 is built from 13 residues. The full variable domain, with the rest looked up from reference TRBV5-4 and TRBJ1-2, is ETGVTQSPTHLIKTRGQQVTLRCSSQSGHNTVSWYQQALGQGPQFIFQYYREEENGRGNFPPRFSGLQFPNYSSELNVNALELDDSALYLCASSGAGLGGYTFGSGTRLTVV.

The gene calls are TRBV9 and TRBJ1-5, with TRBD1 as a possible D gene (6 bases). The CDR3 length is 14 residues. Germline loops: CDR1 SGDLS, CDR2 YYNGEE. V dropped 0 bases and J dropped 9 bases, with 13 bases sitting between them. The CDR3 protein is CASSVEAGDRPQHF. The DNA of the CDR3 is TGTGCCAGCAGCGTAGAGGCAGGGGACCGGCCCCAGCATTTT. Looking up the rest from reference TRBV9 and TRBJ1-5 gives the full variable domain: DSGVTQTPKHLITATGQRVTLRCSPRSGDLSVYWYQQSLDQGLQFLIQYYNGEERAKGNILERFSAQQFPDLHSELNLSSLELGDSALYFCASSVEAGDRPQHFGDGTRLSIL.

CDR3 in DNA: TGTGCCAGTATGTTGAACAGGGTTAACTATGGCTACACCTTC. This sequence encodes CASMLNRVNYGYTF. V gene TRBV19 combines with J gene TRBJ1-2, with D possibly being TRBD1 (6 bases). The CDR3 is 14 amino acids. The germline V gene has CDR1 LNHDA and CDR2 SQIVND (reference sequence). Trimming pared 7 bases from V and 1 base from J, leaving 13 bases between.

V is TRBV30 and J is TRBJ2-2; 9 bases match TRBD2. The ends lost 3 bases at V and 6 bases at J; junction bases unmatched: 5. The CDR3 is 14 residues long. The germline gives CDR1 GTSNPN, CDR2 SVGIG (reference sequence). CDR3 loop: CAWSAGGPSGELFF. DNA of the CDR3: TGTGCCTGGAGCGCGGGAGGGCCCTCCGGGGAGCTGTTTTTT. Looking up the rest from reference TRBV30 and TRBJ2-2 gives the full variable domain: SQTIHQWPATLVQPVGSPLSLECTVEGTSNPNLYWYRQAAGRGLQLLFYSVGIGQISSEVPQNLSASRPQDRQFILSSKKLLLSDSGFYLCAWSAGGPSGELFFGEGSRLTVL.

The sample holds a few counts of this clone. CDR3 nucleotides: TGTGCCAGCAGTTACACAGACAGGGTGGGTGGCTACACCTTC. Its translation is CASSYTDRVGGYTF. V is TRBV6-5 and J is TRBJ1-2, with 7 bases that match TRBD1. V was clipped by 2 bases and J by 7 bases; unmatched bases: 7. The CDR3 totals 14 residues. The germline CDR1 and CDR2 sequences are MNHEY and SVGAGI.

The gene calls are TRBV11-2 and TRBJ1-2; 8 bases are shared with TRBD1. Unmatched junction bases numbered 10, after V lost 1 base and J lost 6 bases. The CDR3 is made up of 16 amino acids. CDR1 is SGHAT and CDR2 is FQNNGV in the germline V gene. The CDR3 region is CASSLGGRETGDGYTF. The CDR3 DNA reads TGTGCCAGCAGCTTAGGGGGACGGGAGACAGGGGATGGCTACACCTTC.

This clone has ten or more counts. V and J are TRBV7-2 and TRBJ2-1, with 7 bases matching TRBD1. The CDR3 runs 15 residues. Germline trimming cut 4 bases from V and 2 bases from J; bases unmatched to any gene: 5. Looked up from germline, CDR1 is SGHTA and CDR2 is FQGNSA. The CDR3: CASSSPGQTYNEQFF. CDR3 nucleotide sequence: TGTGCCAGCAGCTCTCCGGGACAGACCTACAATGAGCAGTTCTTC.

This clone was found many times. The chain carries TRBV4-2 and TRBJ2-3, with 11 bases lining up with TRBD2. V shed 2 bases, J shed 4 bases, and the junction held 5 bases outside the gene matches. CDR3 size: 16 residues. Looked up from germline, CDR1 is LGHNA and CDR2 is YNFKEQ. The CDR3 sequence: CASSQLIAGGADTQYF. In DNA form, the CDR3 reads TGTGCCAGCAGCCAACTCATAGCGGGAGGGGCAGATACGCAGTATTTT.

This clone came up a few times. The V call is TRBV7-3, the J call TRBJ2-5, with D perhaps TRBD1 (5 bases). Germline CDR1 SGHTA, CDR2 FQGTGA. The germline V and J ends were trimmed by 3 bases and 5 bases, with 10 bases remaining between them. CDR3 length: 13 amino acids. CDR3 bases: TGTGCCAGCAGCTTCCAGGGTGCGGAGACCCAGTACTTC. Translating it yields CASSFQGAETQYF.

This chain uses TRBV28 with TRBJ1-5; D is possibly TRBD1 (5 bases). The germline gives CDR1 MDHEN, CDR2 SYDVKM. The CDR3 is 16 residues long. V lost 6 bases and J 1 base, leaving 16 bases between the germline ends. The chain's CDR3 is CASRPAGLGSNQPQHF. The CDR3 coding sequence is TGTGCCAGCAGACCAGCAGGGTTGGGAAGCAATCAGCCCCAGCATTTT.

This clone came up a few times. The CDR3 DNA is TGTGCCAGCAGCTTATCAGGGGTAGGGGCTGAAGCTTTCTTT. This codes for CASSLSGVGAEAFF. This chain uses TRBV7-3 with TRBJ1-1; a weak D match, TRBD1 (6 bases). The CDR3 length is 14 residues. Germline lookup yields CDR1 SGHTA and CDR2 FQGTGA. Deletions cut 2 bases from V and 6 bases from J, with 13 bases between.

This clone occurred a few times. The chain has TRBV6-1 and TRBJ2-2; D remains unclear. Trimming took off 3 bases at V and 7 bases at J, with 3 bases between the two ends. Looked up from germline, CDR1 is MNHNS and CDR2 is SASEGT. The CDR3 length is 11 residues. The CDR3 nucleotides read TGTGCCAGCAGTGATATCGGGGAGCTGTTTTTT. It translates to CASSDIGELFF.

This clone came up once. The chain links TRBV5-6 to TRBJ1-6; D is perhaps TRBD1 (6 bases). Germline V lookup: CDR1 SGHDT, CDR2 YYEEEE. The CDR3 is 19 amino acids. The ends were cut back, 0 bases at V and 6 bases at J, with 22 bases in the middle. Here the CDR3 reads CASSLATDRQPSTNSPLHF. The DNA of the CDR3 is TGTGCCAGCAGCTTGGCAACAGACAGGCAACCATCCACTAATTCACCCCTCCACTTT.

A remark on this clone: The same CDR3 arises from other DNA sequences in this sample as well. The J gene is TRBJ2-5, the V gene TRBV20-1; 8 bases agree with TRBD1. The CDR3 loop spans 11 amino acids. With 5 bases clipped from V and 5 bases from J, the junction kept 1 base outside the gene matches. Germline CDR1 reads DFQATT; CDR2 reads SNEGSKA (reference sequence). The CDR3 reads CSAHRGETQYF. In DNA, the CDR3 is TGCAGTGCTCACAGGGGGGAGACCCAGTACTTC.

This CDR3 reads CASSIPAGMNTEAFF. The CDR3 DNA follows: TGTGCCAGTAGTATACCTGCAGGGATGAACACTGAAGCTTTCTTT. The chain links TRBV19 to TRBJ1-1; D perhaps matches TRBD1 (5 bases). The CDR3 is 15 residues long. Trimming removed 2 bases at V and 0 bases at J, with 10 bases between. From germline, CDR1 is LNHDA and CDR2 SQIVND (reference sequence).

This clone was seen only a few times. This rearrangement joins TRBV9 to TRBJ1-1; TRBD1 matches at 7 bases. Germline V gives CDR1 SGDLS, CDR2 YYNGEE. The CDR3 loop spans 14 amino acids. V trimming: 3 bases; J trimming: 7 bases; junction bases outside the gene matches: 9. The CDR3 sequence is CASSASTGWGEAFF. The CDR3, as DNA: TGTGCCAGCAGCGCCTCGACAGGGTGGGGTGAAGCTTTCTTT.

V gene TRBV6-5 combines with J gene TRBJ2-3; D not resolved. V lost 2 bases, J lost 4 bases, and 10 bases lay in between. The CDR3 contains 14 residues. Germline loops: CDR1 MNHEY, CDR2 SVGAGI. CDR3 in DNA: TGTGCCAGCAGTTACCGTTCCTACCCAGATACGCAGTATTTT. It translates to CASSYRSYPDTQYF.

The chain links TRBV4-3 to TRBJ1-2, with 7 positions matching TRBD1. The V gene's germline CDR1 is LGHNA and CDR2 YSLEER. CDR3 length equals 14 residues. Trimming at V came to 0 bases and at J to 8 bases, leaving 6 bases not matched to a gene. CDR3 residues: CASSQDLTGRGYTF. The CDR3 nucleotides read TGCGCCAGCAGCCAAGATTTGACAGGGAGAGGCTACACCTTC.

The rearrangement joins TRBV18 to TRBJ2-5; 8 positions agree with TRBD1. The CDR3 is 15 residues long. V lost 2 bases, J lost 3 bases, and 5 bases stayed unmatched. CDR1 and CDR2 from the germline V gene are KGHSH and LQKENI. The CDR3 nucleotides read TGTGCCAGCTCACCATCCGGACAGGGAAAAGAGACCCAGTACTTC. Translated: CASSPSGQGKETQYF.

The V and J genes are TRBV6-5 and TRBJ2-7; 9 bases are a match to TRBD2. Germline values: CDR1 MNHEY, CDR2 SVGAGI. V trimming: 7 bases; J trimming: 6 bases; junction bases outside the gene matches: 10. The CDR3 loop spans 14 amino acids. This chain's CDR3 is CASTPIAGAGEQYF. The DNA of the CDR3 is TGTGCCAGCACCCCAATAGCGGGAGCCGGCGAGCAGTACTTC.